This T cell receptor (beta chain) was sequenced for a study of T cells after yellow fever vaccination. Whole-study context: Fractions with few cells were prepared using SMART-Seq v4 Ultra Low Input.

Findings and limits, study-wide: FACS-sorted repertoires could harbor abundant contaminating bulk-population clonotypes. Reappearance after the booster was observed for most primary-vaccination clones (about 95% CD4, over 70% CD8).

Trimming took off 6 bases at V and 2 bases at J, with 11 bases between the two ends. Germline V gives CDR1 MNHNY, CDR2 SVGAGI (reference sequence). The CDR3 spans 13 residues. 5'RACE template switching generated TCR cDNA, adding a universal primer site and UMIs. TCRdb called the 5' RACE reads again in MiXCR, with one record for every CDR3 protein. The repertoire holds 100,000 to 150,000 distinct CDR3 sequences, 5.5% to 8% seen once, with roughly 2.5% in the top ten. This clonotype showed up many times. What it binds is unknown. The material was CD4+ T cells sorted from PBMCs, obtained more than 35 days after the first yellow fever vaccination. The origin of this receptor is a man in his late teens or twenties who received the YFV17D yellow fever vaccine. The rearrangement uses TRBV6-6 and TRBJ2-7; weak D call: TRBD1 (6 bases). The CDR3 sequence: CASRRQAPYEQYF. The CDR3 nucleotides are TGTGCCAGCAGGCGACAGGCCCCCTACGAGCAGTACTTC.